This entry lists 29 T cell receptor beta chains sequenced from one sample in a study of CD8+ T cells in alopecia areata. Sequencing templates came from extracted RNA that was reverse transcribed into cDNA. Assay used: immunoSEQ multiplex PCR; TCRdb lists only in-frame clones, some missing. This table holds roughly 200,000 clones, roughly 60% found once. Here the sequenced sample was CD4+ T cells sorted from blood, taken at week 0. These receptors all stem from a human donor with alopecia areata.

This chain uses TRBV30 with TRBJ2-4; no definite D call. This CDR3 comprises 16 residues. V lost 0 bases to trimming and J lost 0 bases, with 12 bases between them. Germline-derived CDR1 and CDR2 are GTSNPN and SVGIG (reference sequence). This CDR3 is CAWSVGVAKAKNIQYF. The CDR3 coding sequence is TGTGCCTGGAGTGTTGGGGTAGCCAAAGCCAAAAACATTCAGTACTTC.

The chain joins TRBV29-1 to TRBJ1-4; TRBD1 might be the D (6 bases). This CDR3 is 13 amino acids long. CDR1 is SQVTM and CDR2 is ANQGSEA in the germline V gene. The ends were cut back, 4 bases at V and 7 bases at J, with 13 bases in the middle. CDR3 DNA: TGCAGCGTTGCTAAAGCACAGGGTGAAAAACTGTTTTTT. Translation gives CSVAKAQGEKLFF. Combining the CDR3 with reference TRBV29-1 and TRBJ1-4 gives the whole variable domain SAVISQKPSRDICQRGTSLTIQCQVDSQVTMMFWYRQQPGQSLTLIATANQGSEATYESGFVIDKFPISRPNLTFSTLTVSNMSPEDSSIYLCSVAKAQGEKLFFGSGTQLSVL.

The CDR3 here is CASSTQQGARVAPQAFF. CDR3 DNA sequence: TGCGCCAGCAGCACACAACAGGGGGCGAGGGTCGCTCCCCAAGCTTTCTTT. The rearrangement uses TRBV5-1 and TRBJ1-1, with 9 bases matching TRBD1. V shed 4 bases and J 9 bases; nucleotides not matched to a gene: 19. The CDR3 has 17 amino acids. Germline V gene data show CDR1 as SGHRS and CDR2 as YFSETQ.

The V call is TRBV9, the J call TRBJ2-5; D possibly corresponds to TRBD2 (5 bases). Germline V gene sequence: CDR1 SGDLS, CDR2 YYNGEE. The CDR3 loop spans 19 amino acids. V was pared by 0 bases and J by 2 bases, with 23 bases between. In DNA, the CDR3 is TGTGCCAGCAGCGTAGCGACTCCTTCCGGGCTAGCCGATCAAGAGACCCAGTACTTC. The encoded protein is CASSVATPSGLADQETQYF.

The rearrangement joins TRBV7-7 to TRBJ2-2; TRBD1 aligns across 8 bases. Germline CDR1 SSHAT, CDR2 FNYEAQ (reference sequence). Germline trimming cut 6 bases from V and 3 bases from J; bases unmatched to any gene: 6. CDR3 length equals 15 residues. In DNA form, the CDR3 reads TGTGCCAGCAGTTTCAGGGGGCCGGACACCGGGGAGCTGTTTTTT. Residues: CASSFRGPDTGELFF.

This clone has a handful of counts. The chain couples TRBV7-8 to TRBJ1-2; D gene unclear. Trimming pared 3 bases from V and 4 bases from J, leaving 9 bases between. The CDR3 covers 13 residues. Germline CDR1 and CDR2: SGHVS and FQNEAQ. For the CDR3, the DNA is TGTGCCAGCAGCTTGGCCAGCCTCTATGGCTACACCTTC. Protein: CASSLASLYGYTF.

The chain combines TRBV25-1 with TRBJ1-2; the D is unclear. Germline CDR1 is MGHDK and CDR2 is SYGVNS. CDR3 length equals 11 residues. The V end was cut by 4 bases, the J end by 7 bases, with 7 bases between. The CDR3 nucleotides are TGTGCCAGCAGTGTAGGGTTTGGCTACACCTTC. The encoded protein is CASSVGFGYTF.

The chain couples TRBV19 to TRBJ1-1, with D possibly being TRBD1 (5 bases). Germline assignment: CDR1 LNHDA and CDR2 SQIVND (reference sequence). The CDR3 has 14 amino acids. V was pared by 1 base and J by 11 bases, with 17 bases between. CDR3 in DNA: TGTGCCAGTAGTATAGCCGGAACACAGGAGTCGGCTTTCTTT. Translated, it gives CASSIAGTQESAFF.

This clone has only a few counts. The V gene is TRBV10-3, the J gene TRBJ2-5; TRBD1 or TRBD2 may be the D gene (7 bases each). V was cut by 10 bases and J by 9 bases, with 21 bases left in between. The V gene's germline CDR1 is ENHRY and CDR2 SYGVKD. This CDR3 comprises 13 residues. CDR3 in amino acids: CANQGGPAAPQYF. The CDR3 DNA sequence: TGTGCCAACCAGGGGGGGCCCGCCGCGCCCCAGTACTTC.

CDR3 sequence reads: CASRSGTATSYEQYF. The CDR3 DNA reads TGTGCCAGCAGATCCGGGACGGCGACCTCCTACGAGCAGTACTTC. J is TRBJ2-7 and V is TRBV7-2; tentatively, D is TRBD1 or TRBD2 (5 bases each). Germline CDR1 is SGHTA and CDR2 is FQGNSA. The ends were cut back, 6 bases at V and 0 bases at J, with 15 bases in the middle. This CDR3 region has 15 residues.

CDR3 in DNA: TGTGCCTGGAGTTTGCAGTTCCAAGAGACCCAGTACTTC. Translating it yields CAWSLQFQETQYF. The genes are TRBV30 and TRBJ2-5; D unclear. The CDR3 extends over 13 amino acids. The germline V gene encodes CDR1 GTSNPN and CDR2 SVGIG (reference sequence). Trimming removed 2 bases at V and 1 base at J, with 8 bases between.

This chain links TRBV11-2 with TRBJ2-2; D is undetermined. CDR3 length equals 15 residues. V lost 5 bases and J lost 4, with 14 bases in between. The V gene's germline CDR1 is SGHAT and CDR2 FQNNGV. The CDR3: CASSVPGLGTGELFF. In DNA form, the CDR3 reads TGTGCCAGCAGCGTCCCGGGCCTCGGCACCGGGGAGCTGTTTTTT.

This clone was counted between two and nine times. The V gene is TRBV5-6, the J gene TRBJ2-5, with D possibly TRBD2 on 5 matching bases. V was pared by 3 bases and J by 0 bases, with 12 bases between. The length of the CDR3 is 15 residues. The germline V gene encodes CDR1 SGHDT and CDR2 YYEEEE. The CDR3 loop is CASSSPGSHQETQYF. The DNA for the CDR3 is TGTGCCAGCAGCTCTCCGGGATCCCACCAAGAGACCCAGTACTTC.

The chain uses TRBV29-1 and TRBJ2-7; 7 bases line up with TRBD1. The trim removed 3 bases at V and 2 bases at J, leaving 10 bases unmatched. Germline V gene data show CDR1 as SQVTM and CDR2 as ANQGSEA. CDR3 length equals 15 residues. The CDR3 region has the DNA TGCAGCGTTGAGTTCGGCAGGGGGAATCCCTACGAGCAGTACTTC. This codes for CSVEFGRGNPYEQYF.

In this sample, this clone turned up a few times. Within the sample, other DNA sequences also encode this same CDR3. The gene calls are TRBV5-6 and TRBJ2-6; D is uncertain. Germline assignment: CDR1 SGHDT and CDR2 YYEEEE. V was pared by 3 bases and J by 0 bases, with 7 bases between. The CDR3 covers 15 residues. CDR3 in DNA: TGTGCCAGCAGCTCGCAGAGCTCTGGGGCCAACGTCCTGACTTTC. This sequence encodes CASSSQSSGANVLTF.

The chain uses TRBV9 and TRBJ2-1; no clear D gene. The CDR3 covers 14 residues. Trimming left V 6 bases short and J 4 bases short, with 14 bases between. Germline V lookup: CDR1 SGDLS, CDR2 YYNGEE. The CDR3 sequence: CASTAWLGYNEQFF. CDR3 in DNA: TGTGCCAGCACGGCTTGGCTGGGTTACAATGAGCAGTTCTTC.

The chain carries TRBV29-1 and TRBJ1-5; TRBD1 is a possible D gene (6 bases). This CDR3 region has 14 residues. V was cut by 7 bases and J by 2 bases, with 15 bases left in between. The germline V gene encodes CDR1 SQVTM and CDR2 ANQGSEA. CDR3 residues: CSASQGLGNQPQHF. CDR3 coding DNA: TGCAGCGCCTCACAGGGACTTGGCAATCAGCCCCAGCATTTT.

J is TRBJ2-4 and V is TRBV10-1; D is ambiguous. In germline, CDR1 is WNHNN, CDR2 SYGVQD (reference sequence). CDR3 length: 15 amino acids. V lost 2 bases and J lost 0, with 8 bases in between. The CDR3 DNA follows: TGCGCCAGCAGTGAGAACAGCCTAGCCAAAAACATTCAGTACTTC. Residues: CASSENSLAKNIQYF.

This clone was counted a single time. This rearrangement joins TRBV29-1 to TRBJ2-5; 7 bases match TRBD2. There are 13 residues in the CDR3. Germline V lookup: CDR1 SQVTM, CDR2 ANQGSEA. Trimming cost V 3 bases and J 7 bases; bases outside gene matches: 8. DNA for the CDR3: TGCAGCGTTGAGGGGGGGAGTGGTTGGACCCAGTACTTC. Amino acid sequence: CSVEGGSGWTQYF.

The chain employs TRBV11-2 and TRBJ1-2; tentatively, D is TRBD1 (5 bases). With 2 bases removed from V and 8 bases from J, the gap between germline ends came to 12 bases. Germline CDR1 SGHAT, CDR2 FQNNGV. The length of the CDR3 is 13 residues. DNA for the CDR3: TGTGCCAGCAGCTTAAGGGGAAGGGACGGCTACACCTTC. As protein: CASSLRGRDGYTF.

This clone was recorded a few times. The chain employs TRBV5-1 and TRBJ1-1, with D possibly matching TRBD1 (5 bases). V lost 1 base, J lost 2 bases, and 21 bases lay in between. The CDR3 has 18 residues. Germline V lookup: CDR1 SGHRS, CDR2 YFSETQ. This CDR3 reads CASSLKRAISGTNTEAFF. The CDR3 DNA sequence: TGCGCCAGCAGCTTGAAGCGCGCTATATCCGGGACCAACACTGAAGCTTTCTTT.

This clone was observed a single time. The chain is built from TRBV2 and TRBJ2-5; a weak D match, TRBD2 (5 bases). The CDR3 contains 14 residues. Germline assignment: CDR1 SNHLY and CDR2 FYNNEI. V dropped 5 bases and J dropped 7 bases, with 17 bases sitting between them. The CDR3 DNA follows: TGTGCCAGCAGTAGGAACGAGGGTATCGGGACCCAGTACTTC. Translated, it gives CASSRNEGIGTQYF.

This chain connects TRBV27 to TRBJ2-2; TRBD2 aligns across 8 bases. From germline, CDR1 is MNHEY and CDR2 SMNVEV (reference sequence). The CDR3 extends over 14 amino acids. V shed 2 bases, J shed 4 bases, and the junction held 0 bases outside the gene matches. The CDR3 reads CASSLAGGTGELFF. The DNA for the CDR3 is TGTGCCAGCAGTTTAGCGGGGGGCACCGGGGAGCTGTTTTTT.

The V and J genes are TRBV13 and TRBJ1-5, with D perhaps TRBD1 (5 bases). Germline V gene data show CDR1 as PRHDT and CDR2 as FYEKMQ (reference sequence). This CDR3 has 13 residues. V lost 0 bases, J lost 5 bases, and 5 bases lay in between. CDR3 sequence: CASSLGTDQPQHF. The CDR3 DNA reads TGTGCCAGCAGCTTAGGGACAGATCAGCCCCAGCATTTT.

The V call is TRBV29-1, the J call TRBJ2-2; 13 bases map to TRBD2. V dropped 8 bases and J dropped 0; count of bases not matched to a gene: 6. This CDR3 region has 16 residues. CDR1 is SQVTM, CDR2 ANQGSEA, per germline. The CDR3 DNA is TGCAGCACTTGGACTAGCGGGGGATCGAACACCGGGGAGCTGTTTTTT. Encoded protein: CSTWTSGGSNTGELFF.

This clone was seen more than once but under ten times. This chain uses TRBV4-2 with TRBJ2-1, with no clear D. Trimming shortened V by 0 bases and J by 10 bases, and 16 bases separated the two germline ends. CDR3 length equals 15 residues. The V gene's germline CDR1 is LGHNA and CDR2 YNFKEQ. CDR3: CASSQEVLPPVEQFF. CDR3 DNA: TGTGCCAGCAGCCAAGAAGTCCTCCCACCGGTAGAGCAGTTCTTC.

Only one count was recorded for this clone. V and J are TRBV9 and TRBJ2-3, with D perhaps given as TRBD1 or TRBD2 (6 bases each). The length of the CDR3 is 15 residues. Germline CDR1 and CDR2: SGDLS and YYNGEE. V lost 2 bases to trimming and J lost 3 bases, with 13 bases between them. The DNA for the CDR3 is TGTGCCAGCAGCGTGAAGGGGGGCCTGACAGATACGCAGTATTTT. This translates into CASSVKGGLTDTQYF.

This clone was counted a few times. V and J are TRBV29-1 and TRBJ2-7; 7 nucleotides match TRBD1. The CDR3 length is 14 residues. CDR1 SQVTM and CDR2 ANQGSEA come from the germline V gene. With 4 bases clipped from V and 2 bases from J, the junction kept 8 bases outside the gene matches. CDR3 sequence: CSVGPRGGPYEQYF. CDR3 sequence (DNA): TGCAGCGTTGGCCCCCGAGGGGGCCCCTACGAGCAGTACTTC.

V usage is TRBV30 and J usage is TRBJ1-2; weak D call: TRBD1 (5 bases). This CDR3 is built from 11 residues. Per the germline V gene, CDR1 is GTSNPN and CDR2 is SVGIG (reference sequence). V was cut by 4 bases and J by 5 bases, with 8 bases left in between. The CDR3 here is CAWNSGYGYTF. In DNA form, the CDR3 reads TGTGCCTGGAACTCAGGGTATGGCTACACCTTC.